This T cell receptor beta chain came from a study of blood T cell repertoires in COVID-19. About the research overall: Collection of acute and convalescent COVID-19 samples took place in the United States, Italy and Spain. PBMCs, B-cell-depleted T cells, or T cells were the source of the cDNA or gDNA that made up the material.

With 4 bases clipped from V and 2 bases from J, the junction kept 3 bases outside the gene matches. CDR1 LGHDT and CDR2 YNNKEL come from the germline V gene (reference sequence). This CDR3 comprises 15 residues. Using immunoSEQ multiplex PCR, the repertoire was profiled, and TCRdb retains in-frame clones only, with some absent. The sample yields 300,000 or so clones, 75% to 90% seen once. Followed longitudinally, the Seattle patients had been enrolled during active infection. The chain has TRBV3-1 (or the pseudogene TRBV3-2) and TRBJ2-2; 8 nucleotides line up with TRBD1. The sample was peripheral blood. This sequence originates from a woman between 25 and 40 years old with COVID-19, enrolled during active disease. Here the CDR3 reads CASSLGQGNTGELFF. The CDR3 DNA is TGTGCCAGCAGCCTTGGACAGGGAAACACCGGGGAGCTGTTTTTT.